The clone carrying this TCR beta chain has more than one count but fewer than ten. Its antigen is undetermined. V lost 5 bases and J lost 2, with 13 bases in between. The CDR3 runs 14 residues. The source of the sample is a study of T-cell reconstitution after alpha-beta-depleted transplantation in children. Study results and limitations: Where alpha-beta T cells came from about two months after transplant was reportedly several hundred expanded graft clones.

Preparation of the TCRbeta library was carried out with unique molecular identifiers. One entry per CDR3 protein, called by TCRdb with MiXCR from the PCR reads. Altogether about 980,000 distinct CDR3 sequences are present, about 30% being singletons, with the ten largest covering over 25%. The sample was PBMCs, mostly from graft donor cells, taken 360 days after TCRalphabeta/CD19-depleted stem cell transplant. V is TRBV12-3 or TRBV12-4 and J is TRBJ2-7; D remains ambiguous. The clonotype comes from a boy in the first two years of life who had a stem cell transplant for SCID, so the T cells may come from the graft donor. The CDR3 coding sequence is TGTGCCAGCAGTGTCACGGACGGTACCTACGAGCAGTACTTC. As protein: CASSVTDGTYEQYF.